This T cell receptor (beta chain) was found in a study of cytomegalovirus exposure and HLA in healthy donors. Turning to the study itself: Earlier findings included 90 million to 120 million unique TCR beta sequences obtained from around 180 million T cells.

Concerning this clone: Antigen unknown.

This CDR3 region has 16 residues. Trimming removed 4 bases from V and 4 bases from J; junction bases left unmatched: 11. Overall study findings and caveats: Accurate prediction of HLA-A and HLA-B alleles (for most subjects) was reportedly achieved from TCR beta sequences. It was only CMV serostatus that was available as immune exposure information. Later on, an analysis found that several of the most significant clusters appeared to be linked to common viral pathogens, which included parvovirus B19.

This PCR relied on a set of 60 Vbeta primers and 13 Jbeta primers. Sequenced by immunoSEQ multiplex PCR; TCRdb stores in-frame clones only, minus some. The repertoire holds hundreds of thousands of clones, with 60% to 85% as singletons. The source material was PBMCs. The origin of this receptor is a middle-aged man in good health and CMV-seronegative. The V gene is TRBV23-1, the J gene TRBJ1-1; 8 bases fit TRBD1. TRBV23-1 is recorded as an ORF, its role being uncertain. CDR3 nucleotides: TGCGCCAGCAGTCCCAGCCGGAACAGGGGGGGCACTGAAGCTTTCTTT. This sequence encodes CASSPSRNRGGTEAFF.